A single sample is the source of the 21 T cell receptor beta chains below, sequenced in a study of cytomegalovirus exposure and HLA in healthy donors. The PCR used 60 Vbeta and 13 Jbeta primers. TCRdb's copy holds only in-frame clones and misses some; the assay was immunoSEQ multiplex PCR. The sample lists approximately 140,000 clones, just under 85% occurring once. The sequencing sample was made of PBMCs. The receptors were gathered from a man aged 35 to 55 in good health and CMV-seropositive.

This chain links TRBV19 with TRBJ2-2, with D possibly matching TRBD1 (6 bases). The CDR3 consists of 15 residues. The germline V gene has CDR1 LNHDA and CDR2 SQIVND (reference sequence). The V and J ends lost 7 bases and 3 bases respectively, with 15 bases between them. The CDR3 is CASNRGQSYTGELFF. Here the CDR3 DNA reads TGTGCCAGTAACCGAGGACAGTCATACACCGGGGAGCTGTTTTTT.

This clone turned up a few times. V and J are TRBV5-8 and TRBJ1-5; 9 nucleotides line up with TRBD1. Per germline, CDR1 SGHTS and CDR2 YDEGEE. With V trimmed by 6 bases and J by 6 bases, 16 bases remained unmatched. This CDR3 region has 17 residues. The CDR3 here is CASNTPGTGPRGQPQHF. The CDR3, as DNA: TGTGCCAGCAATACCCCCGGGACAGGGCCCCGGGGTCAGCCCCAGCATTTT.

This clone has just a few counts. The rearrangement joins TRBV6-1 to TRBJ1-1; D is unclear. Trimming stripped 5 bases from V and 1 base from J, with 11 bases between. Germline-derived CDR1 and CDR2 are MNHNS and SASEGT. CDR3 length equals 14 residues. CDR3 sequence (DNA): TGTGCCAGCAGTAATTCCCCCTCGAACACTGAAGCTTTCTTT. It is translated as CASSNSPSNTEAFF.

About this clone: One end of the junction fails to match germline, which may point to a read error. This chain connects TRBV27 to TRBJ2-7; 7 bases match TRBD1. CDR3 length: 17 residues. Germline V gene data show CDR1 as MNHEY and CDR2 as SMNVEV (reference sequence). CDR3 nucleotide sequence: TGTGCCAACAGTTCTCCTAGGGGGACGACAGGGACGCGCGAGCAGTACTTC. Translated: CANSSPRGTTGTREQYF.

This rearrangement joins TRBV5-1 to TRBJ1-5; D perhaps matches TRBD1 (6 bases). The germline gives CDR1 SGHRS, CDR2 YFSETQ. V was clipped by 0 bases and J by 3 bases, with 10 bases between them. This CDR3 has 15 residues. The CDR3 is CASSLGDRLNQPQHF. CDR3 sequence (DNA): TGCGCCAGCAGCTTGGGCGACAGGCTCAATCAGCCCCAGCATTTT.

Only a few counts were recorded for this clone. J is TRBJ2-1 and V is TRBV14, with a possible D match to TRBD2 (5 bases). V lost 0 bases to trimming and J lost 9 bases, with 21 bases between them. Germline CDR1 SGHDN, CDR2 FVKESK. The CDR3 runs 17 residues. CDR3 protein: CASSQDRRGPRPSEQFF. The CDR3 DNA reads TGTGCCAGCAGCCAAGATCGACGCGGGCCGAGGCCTAGTGAGCAGTTCTTC. The complete variable domain, with remaining parts taken from reference TRBV14 and TRBJ2-1, reads EAGVTQFPSHSVIEKGQTVTLRCDPISGHDNLYWYRRVMGKEIKFLLHFVKESKQDESGMPNNRFLAERTGGTYSTLKVQPAELEDSGVYFCASSQDRRGPRPSEQFFGPGTRLTVL.

In this sample, this clone turned up a few times. This chain links TRBV7-2 with TRBJ2-7, with TRBD1 matching over 7 bases. J was trimmed by 2 bases and V by 6 bases; bases with no gene match: 10. Germline V gives CDR1 SGHTA, CDR2 FQGNSA. This CDR3 is built from 15 residues. This CDR3 is CASRVGQESTYEQYF. CDR3 in DNA: TGTGCCAGCAGAGTCGGACAGGAATCTACCTACGAGCAGTACTTC. The entire variable domain, with the rest obtained from reference TRBV7-2 and TRBJ2-7, is as follows: GAGVSQSPSNKVTEKGKDVELRCDPISGHTALYWYRQSLGQGLEFLIYFQGNSAPDKSGLPSDRFSAERTGGSVSTLTIQRTQQEDSAVYLCASRVGQESTYEQYFGPGTRLTVT.

This clone was observed once. The chain couples TRBV19 to TRBJ2-7, with D maybe TRBD2 (6 bases). This CDR3 spans 17 amino acids. In germline, CDR1 is LNHDA, CDR2 SQIVND (reference sequence). V lost 1 base to trimming and J lost 0 bases, with 16 bases between them. The DNA for the CDR3 is TGTGCCAGTAGTATAGTGCCACCAGACGGGAGCTCCTACGAGCAGTACTTC. Protein product: CASSIVPPDGSSYEQYF. The full variable domain, with the rest looked up from reference TRBV19 and TRBJ2-7, is DGGITQSPKYLFRKEGQNVTLSCEQNLNHDAMYWYRQDPGQGLRLIYYSQIVNDFQKGDIAEGYSVSREKKESFPLTVTSAQKNPTAFYLCASSIVPPDGSSYEQYFGPGTRLTVT.

The rearrangement links TRBV30 to TRBJ1-2; TRBD1 might be the D (5 bases). V gave up 4 bases and J gave up 10 bases, with 16 bases separating them. The germline CDR1 and CDR2 sequences are GTSNPN and SVGIG (reference sequence). The CDR3 covers 12 residues. The CDR3 bases are TGTGCCTGGACCGACAGCCCGGGGGTCTACACCTTC. Translation: CAWTDSPGVYTF.

The CDR3 DNA sequence: TGCGCCAGCAGCCAAACAGGGGGGGCCTACGAGCAGTACTTC. Its protein is CASSQTGGAYEQYF. The J gene is TRBJ2-7, the V gene TRBV4-3; a weak D match, TRBD1 (8 bases). The CDR3 loop spans 14 amino acids. Germline CDR1 and CDR2: LGHNA and YSLEER. Deletions cut 2 bases from V and 2 bases from J, with 10 bases between.

V gene TRBV7-9 combines with J gene TRBJ1-2; D is ambiguous. V dropped 5 bases and J dropped 1 base, with 14 bases sitting between them. Looked up from germline, CDR1 is SEHNR and CDR2 is FQNEAQ (reference sequence). The length of the CDR3 is 15 residues. CDR3 in amino acids: CASSPPLAVNYGYTF. Written as DNA, the CDR3 is TGTGCCAGCAGCCCACCCCTGGCAGTTAACTATGGCTACACCTTC. The complete variable domain, with remaining parts taken from reference TRBV7-9 and TRBJ1-2, reads DTGVSQNPRHKITKRGQNVTFRCDPISEHNRLYWYRQTLGQGPEFLTYFQNEAQLEKSRLLSDRFSAERPKGSFSTLEIQRTEQGDSAMYLCASSPPLAVNYGYTFGSGTRLTVV.

The chain combines TRBV30 with TRBJ2-7; TRBD1 aligns across 9 bases. In germline, CDR1 is GTSNPN, CDR2 SVGIG (reference sequence). With V trimmed by 4 bases and J by 7 bases, 8 bases remained unmatched. The CDR3 covers 13 residues. CDR3 in amino acids: CAWKTTGGGEQYF. CDR3 nucleotide sequence: TGTGCCTGGAAGACTACAGGGGGCGGTGAGCAGTACTTC. The full variable domain, with the rest looked up from reference TRBV30 and TRBJ2-7, is SQTIHQWPATLVQPVGSPLSLECTVEGTSNPNLYWYRQAAGRGLQLLFYSVGIGQISSEVPQNLSASRPQDRQFILSSKKLLLSDSGFYLCAWKTTGGGEQYFGPGTRLTVT.

Notes on this clone: One end of the junction fails to match germline, which may point to a read error. Other DNA sequences from this sample encode an identical CDR3 as well. The chain joins TRBV29-1 to TRBJ1-1, with a possible D match to TRBD1 (6 bases). CDR1 is SQVTM, CDR2 ANQGSEA, per germline. The CDR3 runs 13 residues. The CDR3 coding sequence is TGCAGCGTTGTGGGGACACCCGTCACCGAAGCCTTCTTT. Translation gives CSVVGTPVTEAFF.

As regards this clone: Compared with germline, one end of the junction differs, possibly owing to a read error. The gene calls are TRBV7-9 and TRBJ2-7; no clear D gene. This CDR3 has 14 amino acids. The germline V gene has CDR1 SEHNR and CDR2 FQNEAQ (reference sequence). The CDR3 sequence: CSSSSSTLTYEQYF. Written as DNA, the CDR3 is TGTTCCAGCAGCTCCTCTACGCTAACCTACGAGCAGTACTTC.

This sequence joins TRBV30 and TRBJ1-2; TRBD1 agrees at 11 bases. The V gene end was trimmed by 2 bases and the J gene end by 4 bases; junction bases not matched to a gene: 9. There are 16 residues in the CDR3. Looked up from germline, CDR1 is GTSNPN and CDR2 is SVGIG (reference sequence). CDR3 nucleotides: TGTGCCTGGAGTACGGGACAGGGGGTCTGGGGCTATGGCTACACCTTC. Amino acid sequence: CAWSTGQGVWGYGYTF.

The gene calls are TRBV5-1 and TRBJ1-5; D not certain. CDR1 is SGHRS and CDR2 is YFSETQ in the germline V gene. The length of the CDR3 is 14 residues. Trimming cost V 0 bases and J 4 bases, with 8 bases left between them. CDR3 region: CASSLGQENQPQHF. The CDR3, as DNA: TGCGCCAGCAGCTTGGGGCAGGAAAATCAGCCCCAGCATTTT.

The rearrangement joins TRBV2 to TRBJ1-5; TRBD1 matches 8 bases. The germline V gene encodes CDR1 SNHLY and CDR2 FYNNEI. Trimming at V came to 7 bases and at J to 4 bases, leaving 9 bases not matched to a gene. CDR3 length equals 15 residues. The CDR3 region has the DNA TGTGCCAGCAAGGTCTCCAGGGGGCAAAATCAGCCCCAGCATTTT. This sequence encodes CASKVSRGQNQPQHF.

The chain couples TRBV18 to TRBJ2-7; TRBD1 aligns across 9 bases. Germline V gene sequence: CDR1 KGHSH, CDR2 LQKENI. The CDR3 covers 17 residues. V shed 4 bases, J shed 1 base, and the junction held 11 bases outside the gene matches. CDR3: CASSREMGQGFSYEQYF. For the CDR3, the DNA is TGTGCCAGCTCACGAGAAATGGGACAGGGATTTTCCTACGAGCAGTACTTC.

The rearrangement joins TRBV15 to TRBJ2-7; D is undetermined. The CDR3 runs to 20 residues. The V and J ends lost 0 bases and 0 bases respectively, with 24 bases between them. Germline assignment: CDR1 LNHNV and CDR2 YYDKDF (reference sequence). The CDR3 reads CATSRDVGSKYKKTSYEQYF. The CDR3 nucleotides are TGTGCCACCAGCAGAGATGTGGGCAGCAAATATAAAAAAACCTCCTACGAGCAGTACTTC. Based on the CDR3 plus reference TRBV15 and TRBJ2-7, the full variable domain is DAMVIQNPRYQVTQFGKPVTLSCSQTLNHNVMYWYQQKSSQAPKLLFHYYDKDFNNEADTPDNFQSRRPNTSFCFLDIRSPGLGDTAMYLCATSRDVGSKYKKTSYEQYFGPGTRLTVT.

This chain connects TRBV7-2 to TRBJ1-2; 10 bases are a match to TRBD1. Germline V gene data show CDR1 as SGHTA and CDR2 as FQGNSA. V gave up 5 bases and J gave up 6 bases; unmatched junction bases: 9. This CDR3 contains 15 residues. The CDR3 loop is CASSPQLGTGDGYTF. CDR3 in DNA: TGTGCCAGCAGCCCCCAGCTAGGGACAGGGGATGGCTACACCTTC.

The chain has TRBV29-1 and TRBJ1-1, with a possible D match to TRBD1 (5 bases). This CDR3 comprises 14 residues. Germline V gene sequence: CDR1 SQVTM, CDR2 ANQGSEA. V lost 2 bases, J lost 4 bases, and 14 bases lay in between. For the CDR3, the DNA is TGCAGCGTTGAATATCGGGGGACCGGCACTGAAGCTTTCTTT. Translating gives CSVEYRGTGTEAFF.